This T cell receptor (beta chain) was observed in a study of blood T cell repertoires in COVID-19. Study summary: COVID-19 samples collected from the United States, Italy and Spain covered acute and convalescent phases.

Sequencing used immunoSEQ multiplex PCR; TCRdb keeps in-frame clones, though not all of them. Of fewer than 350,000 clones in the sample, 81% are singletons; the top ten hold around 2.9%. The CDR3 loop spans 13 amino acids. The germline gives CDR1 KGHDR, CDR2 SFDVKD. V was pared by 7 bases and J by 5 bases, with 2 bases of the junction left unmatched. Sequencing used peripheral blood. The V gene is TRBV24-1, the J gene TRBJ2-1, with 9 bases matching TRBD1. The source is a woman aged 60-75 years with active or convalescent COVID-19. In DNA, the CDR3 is TGTGCCACCAGCACAGGGGGCCACAATGAGCAGTTCTTC. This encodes CATSTGGHNEQFF.